This entry lists 15 T cell receptor beta chains sequenced from one sample in a study of shared clonotypes between healthy human individuals. The table came from immunoSEQ multiplex PCR; TCRdb's copy has only in-frame clones and leaves some out. Here the sample spans more than 1,200,000 clones, approximately 98.5% being singletons. Sequencing was carried out using naive CD4+ T cells sorted from blood. The subset is: CD45RA+ positively selected. Every receptor here comes from a man aged 25 to 40 in good health.

The chain recombines TRBV27 with TRBJ1-2, with a tentative D call TRBD1 (5 bases). The CDR3 covers 14 residues. CDR1 MNHEY and CDR2 SMNVEV come from the germline V gene (reference sequence). V was cut by 6 bases and J by 7 bases, with 18 bases left in between. This CDR3 is CASSRPGGDFGYTF. Here the CDR3 DNA reads TGTGCCAGCAGCCGCCCGGGGGGGGATTTTGGCTACACCTTC.

This chain joins TRBV29-1 and TRBJ2-1, with D possibly TRBD2 on 7 matching bases. This CDR3 has 15 residues. Trimming stripped 6 bases from V and 4 bases from J, with 19 bases between. The germline gives CDR1 SQVTM, CDR2 ANQGSEA. The CDR3 DNA reads as TGCAGCGTGACCGTGGGAGGGGGGGAGTACAATGAGCAGTTCTTC. Translating gives CSVTVGGGEYNEQFF.

The chain links TRBV5-1 to TRBJ2-2; 7 nucleotides agree with TRBD1. The germline V gene encodes CDR1 SGHRS and CDR2 YFSETQ. The CDR3 has 14 amino acids. After removal of 4 bases from V and 5 bases from J, the junction contained 5 bases not matched to a gene. CDR3 DNA: TGCGCCAGCAGCCAGGGGACAGAAACCGGGGAGCTGTTTTTT. This translates into CASSQGTETGELFF.

The chain couples TRBV27 to TRBJ2-2, with 10 bases aligning to TRBD1. Germline V lookup: CDR1 MNHEY, CDR2 SMNVEV (reference sequence). This CDR3 has 18 residues. Trimming removed 5 bases from V and 6 bases from J; junction bases left unmatched: 15. The CDR3 loop reads CASSMTAVDRGFSGELFF. CDR3 bases: TGTGCCAGCAGTATGACGGCTGTGGACAGGGGGTTCTCCGGGGAGCTGTTTTTT.

A remark on this clone: An end of the junction differs from the germline gene, which may be a read error. This chain connects TRBV7-9 to TRBJ1-4; D is unresolved. This CDR3 region has 14 residues. Looked up from germline, CDR1 is SEHNR and CDR2 is FQNEAQ (reference sequence). DNA for the CDR3: TGTGCCAGCAGCTTAATCCCCGGTAATGAAAAAATGTTTTTT. Its protein is CASSLIPGNEKMFF.

This rearrangement joins TRBV2 to TRBJ2-7; 7 bases align to TRBD1. Germline V lookup: CDR1 SNHLY, CDR2 FYNNEI. The CDR3 runs 12 residues. After removal of 6 bases from V and 4 bases from J, the junction contained 3 bases not matched to a gene. DNA for the CDR3: TGTGCCAGCAGGAAGACAGGGTACGAGCAGTACTTC. This translates into CASRKTGYEQYF.

The V call is TRBV28, the J call TRBJ2-7; D remains ambiguous. This CDR3 is built from 13 residues. With 6 bases removed from V and 0 bases from J, the gap between germline ends came to 9 bases. The germline gives CDR1 MDHEN, CDR2 SYDVKM. The CDR3 DNA reads as TGTGCCAGCAGATACCCCCCCTCCTACGAGCAGTACTTC. This encodes CASRYPPSYEQYF.

This rearrangement joins TRBV27 to TRBJ2-7; D uncertain. Deletions cut 6 bases from V and 4 bases from J, with 19 bases between. The CDR3 has 15 residues. Germline assignment: CDR1 MNHEY and CDR2 SMNVEV (reference sequence). In DNA, the CDR3 is TGTGCCAGCAGGACCCCGATGAAACACCCTTACGAGCAGTACTTC. Translation gives CASRTPMKHPYEQYF.

The chain has TRBV11-3 and TRBJ2-7, with 10 bases lining up with TRBD1. The CDR3 runs 13 residues. V lost 5 bases to trimming and J lost 5 bases; unmatched junction nucleotides: 3. CDR1 is SGHNT and CDR2 is YENEEA in the germline V gene. CDR3 nucleotide sequence: TGTGCCAGCAGCGGGACAGGGGTGGACGAGCAGTACTTC. Protein product: CASSGTGVDEQYF.

The rearrangement joins TRBV11-3 to TRBJ2-5; D unresolved. This CDR3 has 15 amino acids. CDR1 is SGHNT and CDR2 is YENEEA in the germline V gene. V lost 5 bases to trimming and J lost 5 bases, with 18 bases between them. The CDR3 here is CASSPEPQGTETQYF. DNA of the CDR3: TGTGCCAGCAGCCCAGAACCCCAAGGCACGGAGACCCAGTACTTC.

V usage is TRBV25-1 and J usage is TRBJ2-7; D is perhaps TRBD2 (6 bases). Trimming stripped 8 bases from V and 2 bases from J, with 16 bases between. From germline, CDR1 is MGHDK and CDR2 SYGVNS. The CDR3 is 14 residues long. CDR3: CASSRMGLTYEQYF. The CDR3 region has the DNA TGTGCCAGCTCTCGTATGGGACTGACCTACGAGCAGTACTTC.

A word on this clone: The sample contains more than one DNA sequence encoding this CDR3. This rearrangement joins TRBV19 to TRBJ2-2; unclear D gene. Germline CDR1 reads LNHDA; CDR2 reads SQIVND (reference sequence). V dropped 6 bases and J dropped 5 bases, with 7 bases sitting between them. The CDR3 is made up of 12 amino acids. CDR3 amino acids: CASSIGTGELFF. CDR3 DNA: TGTGCCAGTAGCATCGGAACCGGGGAGCTGTTTTTT. Combining the CDR3 with reference TRBV19 and TRBJ2-2 gives the whole variable domain DGGITQSPKYLFRKEGQNVTLSCEQNLNHDAMYWYRQDPGQGLRLIYYSQIVNDFQKGDIAEGYSVSREKKESFPLTVTSAQKNPTAFYLCASSIGTGELFFGEGSRLTVL.

The CDR3 region is CASNEPFFNEQFF. In nucleotides, the CDR3 is TGCGCCAGCAACGAGCCATTTTTCAATGAGCAGTTCTTC. This chain links TRBV10-1 with TRBJ2-1; D not certain. V shed 7 bases and J shed 6 bases, with 13 bases lying between them. The CDR3 contains 13 residues. Germline CDR1 WNHNN, CDR2 SYGVQD (reference sequence).

In the case of this clone: Within the sample, other DNA sequences also encode this same CDR3. The chain uses TRBV18 and TRBJ2-5; D is uncertain. CDR3 length: 12 residues. V lost 3 bases to trimming and J lost 4 bases, with 6 bases between them. The germline V gene has CDR1 KGHSH and CDR2 LQKENI. The CDR3 coding sequence is TGTGCCAGCTCACCGCAGCGAGAGACCCAGTACTTC. Translated: CASSPQRETQYF.

The chain recombines TRBV5-1 with TRBJ2-2; TRBD1 matches 8 bases. Germline values: CDR1 SGHRS, CDR2 YFSETQ. The CDR3 extends over 15 amino acids. V was pared by 7 bases and J by 3 bases, with 8 bases of the junction left unmatched. Written as DNA, the CDR3 is TGCGCCAGCGTTTGGGCAGGGGGCGACACCGGGGAGCTGTTTTTT. It codes for CASVWAGGDTGELFF. The complete variable domain, with remaining parts taken from reference TRBV5-1 and TRBJ2-2, reads KAGVTQTPRYLIKTRGQQVTLSCSPISGHRSVSWYQQTPGQGLQFLFEYFSETQRNKGNFPGRFSGRQFSNSRSEMNVSTLELGDSALYLCASVWAGGDTGELFFGEGSRLTVL.